This TCR beta chain comes out of a study of blood T cells in healthy people across ages. Points from the study as a whole: When set beside aged donors, long-lived donors presented more naive CD4+ cells and higher diversity. Expanded clonotype changes were possibly confounded by unknown donor CMV status.

A note on this clonotype: Its specificity is not known.

Total RNA extraction produced at least 5 micrograms (per sample) for the study. Alongside a J-beta primer mix, a sample-barcoded 5' primer served in a second PCR lasting about 7 to 11 cycles. TCRdb used MiXCR to reprocess the 5' RACE reads, holding one entry per CDR3 protein. The sample yields some 760,000 distinct CDR3 sequences, more than 20% seen once. V gave up 2 bases and J gave up 6 bases, with 17 bases separating them. The CDR3 consists of 15 residues. CDR1 is ENHRY, CDR2 SYGVKD, per germline. The sample was also linked to a second study, of T cells of mothers and their children. That report notes: For related and unrelated pairs alike, thymic selection shapes TCR recombination output similarly.

The sequencing input was blood. This chain links TRBV10-3 with TRBJ2-7; D not certain. This TCR came from a boy between 10 and 17 years old in good health. CDR3 in amino acids: CAISEPPRPFVEQYF. The CDR3 region has the DNA TGTGCCATCAGTGAGCCTCCGCGGCCGTTCGTCGAGCAGTACTTC.